The following is a T cell receptor (beta chain) sequence with its context. The antigen remains unidentified. Trimming stripped 8 bases from V and 4 bases from J, with 12 bases between. Germline-derived CDR1 and CDR2 are MNHEY and SMNVEV (reference sequence). The CDR3 totals 13 residues. These data come from a study of STAT3 mutations in large granular lymphocyte leukemia. TCRdb's copy holds only in-frame clones and misses some; the assay was immunoSEQ multiplex PCR. Here the sample spans tens of thousands of clones, more than 70% being singletons. Findings and caveats of the study: A small but highly pathogenic clone may have been missed. Variable sampling intervals and differing treatment regimens complicated linking therapy response to TCR clonal burden changes. At least one immunodominant TCR beta clonotype appeared in every T-cell large granular lymphocyte leukemia patient.

The clonotype comes from a human donor with T large granular lymphocyte leukemia. Some clones in this sample may be carry-over from other donors' samples. The chain carries TRBV27 and TRBJ2-1; D call uncertain. The sequenced sample was PBMCs. CDR3 sequence: CASGDWGYNEQFF. DNA for the CDR3: TGTGCCAGCGGGGATTGGGGTTACAATGAGCAGTTCTTC.